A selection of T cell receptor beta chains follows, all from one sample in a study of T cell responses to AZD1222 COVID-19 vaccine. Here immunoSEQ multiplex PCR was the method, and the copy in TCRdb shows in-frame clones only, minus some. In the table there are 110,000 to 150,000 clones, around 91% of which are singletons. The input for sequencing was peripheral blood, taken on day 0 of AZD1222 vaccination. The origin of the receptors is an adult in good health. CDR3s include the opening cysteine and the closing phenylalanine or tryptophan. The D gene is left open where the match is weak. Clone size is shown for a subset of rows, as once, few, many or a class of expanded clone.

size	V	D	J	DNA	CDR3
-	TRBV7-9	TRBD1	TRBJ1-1	TGTTCCTCCGACAGGGGGGACACTGAAGCTTTCTTT	CSSDRGDTEAFF
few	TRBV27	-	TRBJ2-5	TGTGCCAGCAGTGTGGTGGATCCGAGGGAGACCCAGTACTTC	CASSVVDPRETQYF
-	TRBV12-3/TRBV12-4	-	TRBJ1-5	TGTGCCAGCAGCCGATATAGCAATCAGCCCCAGCATTTT	CASSRYSNQPQHF
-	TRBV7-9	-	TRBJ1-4	TGTGCCAGCAGCTTATCTGGGCAGAGTGTTGAAAAACTGTTTTTT	CASSLSGQSVEKLFF
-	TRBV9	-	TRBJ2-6	TGTGCCAGCAGCCGGGTTTCTGGGGCCAACGTCCTGACTTTC	CASSRVSGANVLTF
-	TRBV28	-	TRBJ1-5	TGTGCCAGCAGTTTGCCGACCGAGTCCCAGCATTTT	CASSLPTESQHF
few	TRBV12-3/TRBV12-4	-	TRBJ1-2	TGTGCCAGCAGTTTAGCCGGTTTAGGTGGCTACACCTTC	CASSLAGLGGYTF
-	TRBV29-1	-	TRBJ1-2	TGCAGCGTTGAATCGGTGGCGTCAAGGGGAAAAACCTATGGCTACACCTTC	CSVESVASRGKTYGYTF
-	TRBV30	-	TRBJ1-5	TGTGCCTGGAGTGAGGGACGGGATCAGCCCCAGCATTTT	CAWSEGRDQPQHF
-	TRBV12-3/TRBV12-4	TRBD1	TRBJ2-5	TGTGCCAGCAGCCGCGACAGGGGAGAGACCCAGTACTTC	CASSRDRGETQYF
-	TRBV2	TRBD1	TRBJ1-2	TGTGCCAGCACCCGGGACAGTACTCATGGCTACACCTTC	CASTRDSTHGYTF
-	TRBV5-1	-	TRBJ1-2	TGCGCCAGCAGCGTGGCGGAGCCTAACTATGGCTACACCTTC	CASSVAEPNYGYTF
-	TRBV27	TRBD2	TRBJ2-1	TGTGCCAGCAGTGGAAGCGGGAGTGGGTACAATGAGCAGTTCTTC	CASSGSGSGYNEQFF
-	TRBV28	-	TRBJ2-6	TGTGCCAGCAGTTTACCTCCCCGGGCCTCTGGGGCCAACGTCCTGACTTTC	CASSLPPRASGANVLTF
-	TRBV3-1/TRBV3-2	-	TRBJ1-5	TGTGCCAGCAGCCTCGGGCAGGGTAGTTTTCAGCCCCAGCATTTT	CASSLGQGSFQPQHF
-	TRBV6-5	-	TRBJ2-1	TGTGCCAGCACCCCGAGAGGGGGGGACCCTGAGCAGTTCTTC	CASTPRGGDPEQFF
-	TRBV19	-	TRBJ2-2	TGTGCCAGTAGTAGCGGGCCGAACACCGGGGAGCTGTTTTTT	CASSSGPNTGELFF
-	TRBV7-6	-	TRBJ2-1	TGTGCCAGCAGCCTCCTCCGCGGTGAGCAGTTCTTC	CASSLLRGEQFF
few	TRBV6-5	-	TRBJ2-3	TGTGCCAGCAGCCTCAGACTTACTAGCACAGATACGCAGTATTTT	CASSLRLTSTDTQYF
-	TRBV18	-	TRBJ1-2	TGTGCCAGCTCCCAAATCCAGGGCTATGGCTACACCTTC	CASSQIQGYGYTF
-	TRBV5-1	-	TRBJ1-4	TGCGCCAGCAGGCAGGGCCCTAATGAAAAACTGTTTTTT	CASRQGPNEKLFF
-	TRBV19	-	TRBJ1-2	TGTGCCAGTACCCGCGTCCCGAACTATGGCTACACCTTC	CASTRVPNYGYTF
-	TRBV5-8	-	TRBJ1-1	TGTGCCAGCAGCTCTTACGTCTTGACAGGTGAAGCTTTCTTT	CASSSYVLTGEAFF
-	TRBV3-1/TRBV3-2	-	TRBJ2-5	TGTGCCAGCAGCCAAGCCGGGGGCCAAGAGACCCAGTACTTC	CASSQAGGQETQYF
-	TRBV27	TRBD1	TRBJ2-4	TGTGCCAGCAGTTCTCCAGGACAGGGAGATAACATTCAGTACTTC	CASSSPGQGDNIQYF
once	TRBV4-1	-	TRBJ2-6	TGCGCCAGCAGCCAAGATGTGCGAGGTGCTGGGGCCAACGTCCTGACTTTC	CASSQDVRGAGANVLTF
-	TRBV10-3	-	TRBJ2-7	TGTGCCATCAGGGGCGCCCGCTCCTACGAGCAGTACTTC	CAIRGARSYEQYF
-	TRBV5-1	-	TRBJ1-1	TGCGCCAGCAGTTCCCTCCGGGGCGGGGGCACTGAAGCTTTCTTT	CASSSLRGGGTEAFF
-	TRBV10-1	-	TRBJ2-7	TGCGCCAGCAGTGACGGGTACGAGCAGTACTTC	CASSDGYEQYF
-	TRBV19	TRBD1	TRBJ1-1	TGTGCCAGTAGTCCCTGGACAGGGATTAACACTGAAGCTTTCTTT	CASSPWTGINTEAFF
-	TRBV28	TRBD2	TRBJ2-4	TGTGCCAGCAGTAAACCGGGACTAGAGCTAGCCAAAAACATTCAGTACTTC	CASSKPGLELAKNIQYF
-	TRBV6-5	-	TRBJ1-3	TGTGCCAGCAGTACGGACAGAGGGCCTGGAAACACCATATATTTT	CASSTDRGPGNTIYF
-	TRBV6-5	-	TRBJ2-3	TGTGCCAGCAGTTACTCGAGGGTTAGACCGGATACGCAGTATTTT	CASSYSRVRPDTQYF
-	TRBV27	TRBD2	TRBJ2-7	TGTGCCAGCAGTCCAGCGGGAGAGCCAAACGAGCAGTACTTC	CASSPAGEPNEQYF
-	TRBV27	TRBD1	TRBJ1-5	TGTGCCAGCAGTTTGGTTGGAACAGGGGGAGGCAATCAGCCCCAGCATTTT	CASSLVGTGGGNQPQHF
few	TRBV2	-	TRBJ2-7	TGTGCCAGCACCCCAGGGACAAATTACGAGCAGTACTTC	CASTPGTNYEQYF
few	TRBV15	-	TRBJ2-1	TGTGCCACCGGATCGCAGAAGAGCTCCTACAATGAGCAGTTCTTC	CATGSQKSSYNEQFF
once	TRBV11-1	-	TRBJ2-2	TGTGCCAGCAGCTTCAAACGCACCGGGGAGCTGTTTTTT	CASSFKRTGELFF
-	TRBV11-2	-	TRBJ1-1	TGTGCCAGCAGCTTTCAGGGCATGGAGAGAACTGAAGCTTTCTTT	CASSFQGMERTEAFF
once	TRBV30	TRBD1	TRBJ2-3	TGTGCCTCAGATGACAGGGTGGCAGATACGCAGTATTTT	CASDDRVADTQYF
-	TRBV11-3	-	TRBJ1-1	TGTGCCAGCAGCTTAGTGGGGTTTTTGGCAGGGACGTCAAGCACTGAAGCTTTCTTT	CASSLVGFLAGTSSTEAFF
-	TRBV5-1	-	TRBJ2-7	TGCGCCAGCAGCTTCGGCAGTACCTACGAGCAGTACTTC	CASSFGSTYEQYF
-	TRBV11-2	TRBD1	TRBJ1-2	TGTGCCAGCAGCTTAGATCGAAGCCAGGGGGCGGCTGGCTACACCTTC	CASSLDRSQGAAGYTF
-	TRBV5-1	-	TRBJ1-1	TGCGCCAGCAGCTTGTTGCCCAGCAACACTGAAGCTTTCTTT	CASSLLPSNTEAFF
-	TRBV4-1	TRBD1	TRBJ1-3	TGCGCCAGCAGCCAGGGCGAGGGGGCAGCTGGAAACACCATATATTTT	CASSQGEGAAGNTIYF
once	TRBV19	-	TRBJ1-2	TGTGCCAGTACCCCCCAGGGGCAGGCGGGGGTCTATGGCTACACCTTC	CASTPQGQAGVYGYTF